This TCR beta chain is drawn from a study of blood T cell repertoires in COVID-19. Whole-study context: Samples came from the United States, Italy and Spain, spanning acute and convalescent COVID-19. In each case, the material was cDNA or gDNA derived from T cells, B-cell-depleted T cells, or PBMCs.

Looked up from germline, CDR1 is MNHNY and CDR2 is SVGAGI (reference sequence). This CDR3 comprises 15 residues. V shed 4 bases, J shed 3 bases, and the junction held 3 bases outside the gene matches. Original data processing: Estimation of nucleated cell counts was performed using reference gene primer amplification. The data were produced by immunoSEQ multiplex PCR, yet TCRdb's version contains in-frame clones alone and is incomplete. Clone size and V and J calls were adopted from that table, with D and trimming inferred from the DNA. The sample records under 250,000 clones, around four fifths being singletons.

Sequencing was carried out using peripheral blood. The V and J genes are TRBV6-6 and TRBJ2-1, with 10 bases fitting TRBD2. The TCR sequence derives from an older woman who had recovered from COVID-19. The CDR3 here is CASSSLAGVYNEQFF. CDR3 in DNA: TGTGCCAGCAGTTCGCTAGCGGGGGTCTACAATGAGCAGTTCTTC.